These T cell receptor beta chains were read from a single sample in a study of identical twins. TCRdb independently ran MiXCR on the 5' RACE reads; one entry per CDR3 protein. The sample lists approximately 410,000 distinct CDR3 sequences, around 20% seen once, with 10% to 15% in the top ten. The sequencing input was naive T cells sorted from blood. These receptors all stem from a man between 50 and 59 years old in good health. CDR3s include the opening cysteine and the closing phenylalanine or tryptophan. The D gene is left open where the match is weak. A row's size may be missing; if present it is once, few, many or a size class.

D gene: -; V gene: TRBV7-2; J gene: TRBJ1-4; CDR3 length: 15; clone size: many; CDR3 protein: CASSFGTATNEKLFF; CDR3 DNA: TGTGCCAGCAGCTTTGGGACGGCAACTAATGAAAAACTGTTTTTT
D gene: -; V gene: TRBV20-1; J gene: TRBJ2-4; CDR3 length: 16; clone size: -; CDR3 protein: CSATEFGALAKNIQYF; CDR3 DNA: TGCAGTGCTACTGAATTCGGGGCTTTAGCCAAAAACATTCAGTACTTC
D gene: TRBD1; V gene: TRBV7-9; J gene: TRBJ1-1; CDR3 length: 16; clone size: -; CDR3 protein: CASSPRTGGRGTEAFF; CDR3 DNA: TGTGCCAGCAGCCCCAGGACAGGGGGACGAGGGACTGAAGCTTTCTTT
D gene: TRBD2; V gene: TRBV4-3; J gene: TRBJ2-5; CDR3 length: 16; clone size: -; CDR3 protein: CASSQDMRGVWETQYF; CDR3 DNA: TGCGCCAGCAGCCAAGATATGCGGGGGGTGTGGGAGACCCAGTACTTC
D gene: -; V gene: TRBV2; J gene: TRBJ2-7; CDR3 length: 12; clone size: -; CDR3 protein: CATAPLSYEQYF; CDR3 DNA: TGTGCTACTGCACCCTTATCCTACGAGCAGTACTTC
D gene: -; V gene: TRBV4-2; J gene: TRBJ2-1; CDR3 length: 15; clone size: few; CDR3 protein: CASSQGSNSYNEQFF; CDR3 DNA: TGTGCCAGCAGCCAAGGCTCGAATAGTTACAATGAGCAGTTCTTC
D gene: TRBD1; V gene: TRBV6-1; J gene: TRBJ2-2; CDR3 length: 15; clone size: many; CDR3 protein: CASKSGTGNTGELFF; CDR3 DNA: TGTGCCAGCAAGTCCGGGACAGGGAACACCGGGGAGCTGTTTTTT
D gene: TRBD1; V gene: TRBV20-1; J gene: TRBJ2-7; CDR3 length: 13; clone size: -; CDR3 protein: CSAWRQGKYEQYF; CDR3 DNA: TGCAGTGCTTGGCGACAGGGGAAGTACGAGCAGTACTTC
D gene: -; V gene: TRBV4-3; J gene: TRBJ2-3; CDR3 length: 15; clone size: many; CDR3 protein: CASSQDGQPQGTQYF; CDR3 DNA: TGCGCCAGCAGCCAAGATGGCCAGCCCCAGGGTACGCAGTATTTT
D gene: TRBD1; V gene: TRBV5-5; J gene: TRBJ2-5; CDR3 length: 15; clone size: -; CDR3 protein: CASSPGTGFLETQYF; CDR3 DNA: TGTGCCAGCAGCCCCGGGACAGGGTTTTTAGAGACCCAGTACTTC
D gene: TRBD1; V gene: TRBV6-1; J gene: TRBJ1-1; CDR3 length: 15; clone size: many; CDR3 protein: CASNDRTGGYTEAFF; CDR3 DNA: TGTGCCAGCAACGACCGGACAGGGGGCTACACTGAAGCTTTCTTT
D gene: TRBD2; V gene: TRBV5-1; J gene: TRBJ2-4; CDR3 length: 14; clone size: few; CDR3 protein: CASSLAGGKNIQYF; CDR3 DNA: TGCGCCAGCAGCTTGGCGGGAGGCAAAAACATTCAGTACTTC
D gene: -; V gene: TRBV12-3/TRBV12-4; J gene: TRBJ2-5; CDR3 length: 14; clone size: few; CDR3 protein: CASRLYSYQETQYF; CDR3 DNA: TGTGCCAGCAGATTGTACAGCTACCAAGAGACCCAGTACTTC
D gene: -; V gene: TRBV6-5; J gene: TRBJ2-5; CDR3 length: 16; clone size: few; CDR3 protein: CASSYGSDLHQETQYF; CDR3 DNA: TGTGCCAGCAGTTACGGGTCAGATCTCCACCAAGAGACCCAGTACTTC
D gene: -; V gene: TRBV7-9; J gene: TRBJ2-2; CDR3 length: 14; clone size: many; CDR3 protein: CASSLEAGPGELFF; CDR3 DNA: TGTGCCAGCAGCTTAGAGGCAGGGCCCGGGGAGCTGTTTTTT
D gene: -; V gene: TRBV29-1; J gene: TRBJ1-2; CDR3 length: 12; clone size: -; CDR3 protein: CSVEDKVGGYTF; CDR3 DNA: TGCAGCGTTGAAGATAAAGTCGGTGGCTACACCTTC
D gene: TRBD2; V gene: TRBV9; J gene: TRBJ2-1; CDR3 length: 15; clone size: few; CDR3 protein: CASSVGLAGDNEQFF; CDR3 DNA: TGTGCCAGCAGCGTCGGACTAGCGGGAGACAATGAGCAGTTCTTC
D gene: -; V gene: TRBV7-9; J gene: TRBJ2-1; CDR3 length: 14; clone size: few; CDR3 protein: CASSSARLYNEQFF; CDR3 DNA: TGTGCCAGCAGCTCAGCCCGATTGTACAATGAGCAGTTCTTC
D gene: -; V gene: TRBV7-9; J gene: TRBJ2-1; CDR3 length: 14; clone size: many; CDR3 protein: CASSLTADYNEQFF; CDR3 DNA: TGTGCCAGCAGCTTAACGGCAGATTACAATGAGCAGTTCTTC
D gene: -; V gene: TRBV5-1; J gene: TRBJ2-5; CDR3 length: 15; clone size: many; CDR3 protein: CASSLVLRGSETQYF; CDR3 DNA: TGCGCCAGCAGCTTGGTTCTTCGGGGGTCTGAGACCCAGTACTTC
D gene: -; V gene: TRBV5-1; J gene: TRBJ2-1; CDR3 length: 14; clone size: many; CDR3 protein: CASSSLENYNEQFF; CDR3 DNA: TGCGCCAGCAGCTCCCTCGAGAACTACAATGAGCAGTTCTTC
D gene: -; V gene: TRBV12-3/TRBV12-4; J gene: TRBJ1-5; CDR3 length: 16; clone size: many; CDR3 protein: CASSLSVRGTDQPQHF; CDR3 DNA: TGTGCCAGCAGTTTGTCGGTTAGGGGAACGGATCAGCCCCAGCATTTT
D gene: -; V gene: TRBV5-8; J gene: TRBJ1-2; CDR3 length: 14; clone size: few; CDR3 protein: CASSLVGSYYGYTF; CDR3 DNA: TGTGCCAGCAGCTTGGTAGGGTCTTACTATGGCTACACCTTC
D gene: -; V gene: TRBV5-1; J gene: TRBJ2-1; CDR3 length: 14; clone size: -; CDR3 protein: CASSREPSYNEQFF; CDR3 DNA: TGCGCCAGCAGCCGGGAGCCTTCCTACAATGAGCAGTTCTTC
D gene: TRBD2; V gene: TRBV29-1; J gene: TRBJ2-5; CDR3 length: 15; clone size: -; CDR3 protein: CSVEGLADGQETQYF; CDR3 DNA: TGCAGCGTTGAGGGACTAGCGGACGGTCAAGAGACCCAGTACTTC
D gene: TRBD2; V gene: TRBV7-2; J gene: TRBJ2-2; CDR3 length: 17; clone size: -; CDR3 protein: CASSKALAGAGTGELFF; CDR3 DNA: TGTGCCAGCAGCAAGGCTCTAGCGGGGGCCGGAACCGGGGAGCTGTTTTTT
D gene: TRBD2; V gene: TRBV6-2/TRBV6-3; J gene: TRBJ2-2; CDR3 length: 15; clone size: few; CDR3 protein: CASSYRGLNTGELFF; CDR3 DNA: TGTGCCAGCAGTTACCGGGGACTAAACACCGGGGAGCTGTTTTTT
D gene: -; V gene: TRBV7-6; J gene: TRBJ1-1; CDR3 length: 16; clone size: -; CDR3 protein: CASSSVLGSVNTEAFF; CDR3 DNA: TGTGCCAGCAGTTCGGTGCTTGGAAGCGTGAACACTGAAGCTTTCTTT
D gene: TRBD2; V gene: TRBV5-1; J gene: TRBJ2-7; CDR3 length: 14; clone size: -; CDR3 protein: CASRDGLAVHEQYF; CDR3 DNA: TGCGCCAGCAGGGACGGACTAGCGGTCCACGAGCAGTACTTC
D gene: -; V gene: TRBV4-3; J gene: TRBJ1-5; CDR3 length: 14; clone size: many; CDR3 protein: CASSQVVGNQPQHF; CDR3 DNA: TGCGCCAGCAGCCAAGTCGTGGGTAATCAGCCCCAGCATTTT
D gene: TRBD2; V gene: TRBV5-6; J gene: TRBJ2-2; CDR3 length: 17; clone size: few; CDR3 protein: CASSLGRLAGFTGELFF; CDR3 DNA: TGTGCCAGCAGCCTCGGAAGACTAGCGGGATTCACCGGGGAGCTGTTTTTT
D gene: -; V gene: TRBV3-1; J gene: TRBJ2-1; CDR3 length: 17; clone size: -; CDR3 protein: CASSQGTGTLGNNEQFF; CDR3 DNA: TGTGCCAGCAGCCAAGGAACCGGGACACTGGGGAACAATGAGCAGTTCTTC
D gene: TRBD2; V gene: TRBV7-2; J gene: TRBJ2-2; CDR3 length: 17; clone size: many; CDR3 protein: CASSLGLTSGFTGELFF; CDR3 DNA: TGTGCCAGCAGCTTAGGGTTGACTAGCGGATTTACCGGGGAGCTGTTTTTT
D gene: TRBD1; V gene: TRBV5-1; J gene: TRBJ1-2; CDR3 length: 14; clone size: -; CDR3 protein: CASSFTGQGHGYTF; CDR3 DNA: TGCGCCAGCAGCTTCACGGGACAGGGACATGGCTACACCTTC
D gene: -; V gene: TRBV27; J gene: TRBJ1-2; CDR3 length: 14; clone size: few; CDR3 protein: CASGPGPGYYGYTF; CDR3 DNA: TGTGCCAGCGGTCCGGGACCAGGATACTATGGCTACACCTTC
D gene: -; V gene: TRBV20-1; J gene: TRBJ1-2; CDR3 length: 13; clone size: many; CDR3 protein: CSAREQTNYGYTF; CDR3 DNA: TGCAGTGCTAGGGAACAGACTAACTATGGCTACACCTTC
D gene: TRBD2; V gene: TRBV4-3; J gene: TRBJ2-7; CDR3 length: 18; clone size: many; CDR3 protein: CASSQDLTSGGSYYEQYF; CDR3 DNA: TGCGCCAGCAGCCAAGATTTGACTAGCGGGGGGTCATATTACGAGCAGTACTTC
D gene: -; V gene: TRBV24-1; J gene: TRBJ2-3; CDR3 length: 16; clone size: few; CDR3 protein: CATSDQSFSLTDTQYF; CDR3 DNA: TGTGCCACCAGTGATCAATCCTTCAGTCTCACAGATACGCAGTATTTT
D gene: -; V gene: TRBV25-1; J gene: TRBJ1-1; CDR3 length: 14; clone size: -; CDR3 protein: CASSEFWGNTEAFF; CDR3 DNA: TGTGCCAGCAGTGAATTTTGGGGAAACACTGAAGCTTTCTTT
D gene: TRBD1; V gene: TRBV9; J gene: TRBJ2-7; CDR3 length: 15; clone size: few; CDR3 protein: CASSKRQGGIYEQYF; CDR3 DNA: TGTGCCAGCAGCAAACGACAGGGGGGTATCTACGAGCAGTACTTC
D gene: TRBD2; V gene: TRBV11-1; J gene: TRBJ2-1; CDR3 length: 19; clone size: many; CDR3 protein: CASSGVGLAGYYLNNEQFF; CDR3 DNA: TGTGCCAGCAGCGGAGTGGGACTAGCGGGATACTATCTCAACAATGAGCAGTTCTTC
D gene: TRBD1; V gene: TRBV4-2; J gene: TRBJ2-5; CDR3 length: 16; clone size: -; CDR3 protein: CASSQVPTGGRETQYF; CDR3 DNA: TGTGCCAGCAGCCAAGTGCCGACAGGGGGCCGGGAGACCCAGTACTTC
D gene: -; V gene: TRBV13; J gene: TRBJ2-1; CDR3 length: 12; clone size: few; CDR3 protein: CASSLGMVEQFF; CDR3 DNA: TGTGCCAGCAGCTTAGGTATGGTGGAACAGTTCTTC